The 28 T cell receptor beta chains in this list originate from one sample, sequenced in a study of T-cell reconstitution after alpha-beta-depleted transplantation in children. The library targeted TCRbeta and was prepared with unique molecular identifiers. TCRdb analysed the PCR reads with MiXCR anew, one entry per CDR3 protein. The sample shows more than 60,000 distinct CDR3 sequences, about 7.3% of them seen only once. Sequenced here: PBMCs from the stem cell graft donor, sampled from the stem cell graft. The receptors come from a human donor who donated a stem cell graft to a child with acute lymphoblastic leukemia.

This clonotype was found a few times. V gene TRBV18 combines with J gene TRBJ1-5, with TRBD1 as a possible D gene (5 bases). CDR1 KGHSH and CDR2 LQKENI come from the germline V gene. The CDR3 contains 17 residues. V shed 0 bases and J shed 2 bases, with 14 bases lying between them. The CDR3 DNA reads TGTGCCAGCTCACCACCGGGACCACTAACCGGCAATCAGCCCCAGCATTTT. This sequence encodes CASSPPGPLTGNQPQHF.

Many counts were recorded for this clonotype. This chain uses TRBV11-2 with TRBJ1-1, with D possibly TRBD1 on 6 matching bases. Germline lookup yields CDR1 SGHAT and CDR2 FQNNGV. V was shortened by 5 bases and J by 1 base, with 17 bases between the two germline ends. The CDR3 totals 16 residues. The CDR3 spells CASSAPGGGQNTEAFF. The CDR3 DNA sequence: TGTGCCAGCAGCGCCCCAGGCGGGGGGCAGAACACTGAAGCTTTCTTT.

This clonotype has at least ten counts. The rearrangement uses TRBV5-5 and TRBJ2-3; D gene unclear. Trimming shortened V by 4 bases and J by 2 bases, and 5 bases separated the two germline ends. This CDR3 has 12 amino acids. Germline V gene data show CDR1 as SGHKS and CDR2 as YYEKEE (reference sequence). CDR3 in amino acids: CASSQNTDTQYF. Here the CDR3 DNA reads TGTGCCAGCAGCCAAAACACAGATACGCAGTATTTT.

This clonotype was counted many times. The genes are TRBV12-3 or TRBV12-4 and TRBJ2-7; D not certain. This CDR3 is 12 amino acids long. V was trimmed by 1 base and J by 6 bases, leaving 7 bases between them. The CDR3 loop is CASSLERTEQYF. The CDR3 nucleotides are TGTGCCAGCAGTTTAGAGAGAACCGAGCAGTACTTC.

This clonotype showed up many times. The gene calls are TRBV12-3 or TRBV12-4 and TRBJ1-2; D possibly corresponds to TRBD1 (6 bases). This CDR3 spans 14 amino acids. V gave up 5 bases and J gave up 7 bases, with 17 bases separating them. The CDR3 DNA follows: TGTGCCAGCAGTCTGCACAGGGAGGGGGGTGGCTACACCTTC. Translating it yields CASSLHREGGGYTF.

This clonotype has a count of ten or more. The chain is built from TRBV5-1 and TRBJ2-7; 9 bases align to TRBD1. In germline, CDR1 is SGHRS, CDR2 YFSETQ. This CDR3 region has 15 residues. Trimming removed 4 bases from V and 4 bases from J; junction bases left unmatched: 9. In DNA, the CDR3 is TGCGCCAGCAGCCCAACCGGACAGGGGTTGTACGAGCAGTACTTC. It specifies CASSPTGQGLYEQYF.

This clonotype was seen repeatedly, ten times or more. V and J are TRBV3-1 and TRBJ1-5, with D maybe TRBD1 (6 bases). V lost 2 bases to trimming and J lost 2 bases, with 10 bases between them. Germline lookup yields CDR1 LGHDT and CDR2 YNNKEL (reference sequence). This CDR3 region has 15 residues. The DNA for the CDR3 is TGTGCCAGCAGCCAACGAGGGGGTGGCAATCAGCCCCAGCATTTT. This gives the protein CASSQRGGGNQPQHF.

Many counts were recorded for this clonotype. This CDR3 reads CASKKTGFSPLHF. The CDR3 DNA follows: TGTGCCAGCAAGAAAACAGGGTTTTCACCCCTCCACTTT. This chain joins TRBV27 and TRBJ1-6; weak D call: TRBD1 (6 bases). Germline V CDR1 and CDR2: MNHEY, SMNVEV (reference sequence). The CDR3 covers 13 residues. Trimming removed 7 bases at V and 9 bases at J, with 13 bases between.

This clonotype showed up many times. The gene calls are TRBV20-1 and TRBJ1-5; maybe TRBD1 (5 bases). Per germline, CDR1 DFQATT and CDR2 SNEGSKA (reference sequence). The CDR3 extends over 12 amino acids. The germline V and J ends were trimmed by 1 base and 5 bases, with 6 bases remaining between them. CDR3 nucleotides: TGCAGTGCTAGAGGGGGGGATCAGCCCCAGCATTTT. It translates to CSARGGDQPQHF.

In this sample, this clonotype turned up many times. The rearrangement links TRBV6-1 to TRBJ2-3, with 9 positions matching TRBD2. The CDR3 spans 15 residues. CDR1 MNHNS and CDR2 SASEGT come from the germline V gene. V shed 1 base and J 2 bases; nucleotides not matched to a gene: 1. The CDR3 nucleotides read TGTGCCAGCAGTGAAGGCGGGGGGGCCACAGATACGCAGTATTTT. It translates to CASSEGGGATDTQYF.

This clonotype has a count of ten or more. The J gene is TRBJ1-5, the V gene TRBV10-3; tentative D call: TRBD1 (5 bases). Trimming stripped 3 bases from V and 6 bases from J, with 15 bases between. This CDR3 region has 15 residues. Germline loops: CDR1 ENHRY, CDR2 SYGVKD. CDR3 loop: CAISDPEGMGQPQHF. The CDR3 region has the DNA TGTGCCATCAGTGACCCAGAGGGGATGGGTCAGCCCCAGCATTTT.

This clonotype was seen repeatedly, ten times or more. The gene calls are TRBV5-1 and TRBJ2-3; D may be TRBD1 (6 bases). There are 15 residues in the CDR3. Germline loops: CDR1 SGHRS, CDR2 YFSETQ. The V end was cut by 1 base, the J end by 1 base, with 10 bases between. CDR3 sequence: CASSLRGMGTDTQYF. DNA for the CDR3: TGCGCCAGCAGCTTGAGGGGGATGGGCACAGATACGCAGTATTTT. The variable domain in full, with the rest retrieved from reference TRBV5-1 and TRBJ2-3, is KAGVTQTPRYLIKTRGQQVTLSCSPISGHRSVSWYQQTPGQGLQFLFEYFSETQRNKGNFPGRFSGRQFSNSRSEMNVSTLELGDSALYLCASSLRGMGTDTQYFGPGTRLTVL.

This clonotype occurred a few times. The CDR3 reads CSARGNRGQVDTQYF. CDR3 in DNA: TGCAGTGCTAGAGGGAACAGGGGGCAAGTAGATACGCAGTATTTT. J is TRBJ2-3 and V is TRBV20-1, with 9 bases aligning to TRBD1. The V segment lost 1 base and the J segment 5 bases; nucleotides outside the gene matches: 7. Germline lookup yields CDR1 DFQATT and CDR2 SNEGSKA (reference sequence). This CDR3 comprises 15 residues.

This clonotype was observed at least ten times. V and J are TRBV9 and TRBJ2-3; 8 bases are a match to TRBD2. Trimming removed 1 base from V and 3 bases from J; junction bases left unmatched: 7. The CDR3 extends over 16 amino acids. The V gene's germline CDR1 is SGDLS and CDR2 YYNGEE. CDR3 region: CASSVREREGTDTQYF. Here the CDR3 DNA reads TGTGCCAGCAGCGTACGGGAACGGGAGGGAACAGATACGCAGTATTTT.

This clonotype was detected ten times or more. Here the CDR3 DNA reads TGCAGTGCTAGAGCTTTAGACTATGGCTACACCTTC. This encodes CSARALDYGYTF. This sequence joins TRBV20-1 and TRBJ1-2; D not certain. From germline, CDR1 is DFQATT and CDR2 SNEGSKA (reference sequence). The CDR3 loop spans 12 amino acids. The germline V and J ends were trimmed by 1 base and 3 bases, with 6 bases remaining between them.

This clonotype was seen many times. The chain carries TRBV7-9 and TRBJ2-1; the match to TRBD1 covers 12 bases. The germline gives CDR1 SEHNR, CDR2 FQNEAQ (reference sequence). This CDR3 is 15 amino acids long. V dropped 7 bases and J dropped 8; count of bases not matched to a gene: 9. This chain's CDR3 is CASIPGTGGEDEQFF. CDR3 nucleotide sequence: TGTGCCAGCATCCCCGGGACAGGGGGCGAGGATGAGCAGTTCTTC.

This chain joins TRBV6-4 and TRBJ2-2, with 9 bases fitting TRBD2. The CDR3 covers 17 residues. With 0 bases clipped from V and 6 bases from J, the junction kept 8 bases outside the gene matches. CDR1 and CDR2 (germline): MRHNA, SNTAGT. DNA for the CDR3: TGTGCCAGCAGTGACTCGAGAGCTAGCGGGGAAGCCGGGGAGCTGTTTTTT. This gives the protein CASSDSRASGEAGELFF.

This clonotype has at least ten counts. This chain connects TRBV20-1 to TRBJ1-1; D unclear. Trimming left V 1 base short and J 3 bases short, with 18 bases between. Germline V gene sequence: CDR1 DFQATT, CDR2 SNEGSKA (reference sequence). The CDR3 is 16 residues long. The DNA for the CDR3 is TGCAGTGCTAGAGCTTTGATCGGGCAGACCGACACTGAAGCTTTCTTT. Encoded protein: CSARALIGQTDTEAFF.

This clonotype came up many times. The chain employs TRBV27 and TRBJ2-7, with D possibly matching TRBD2 (6 bases). The germline V gene encodes CDR1 MNHEY and CDR2 SMNVEV (reference sequence). The CDR3 contains 16 residues. V shed 7 bases and J shed 2 bases, with 21 bases lying between them. Written as DNA, the CDR3 is TGTGCCAGCACCCCTTTGCTCGGGGGTGCCACCTACGAGCAGTACTTC. Its translation is CASTPLLGGATYEQYF.

This chain connects TRBV7-9 to TRBJ1-4; 9 bases are a match to TRBD1. The V and J ends lost 6 bases and 7 bases, in that order; junction bases with no gene match: 9. The germline gives CDR1 SEHNR, CDR2 FQNEAQ (reference sequence). The CDR3 is 15 residues long. The CDR3 reads CASRKAGTGPEKLFF. The CDR3 DNA sequence: TGTGCCAGCAGGAAAGCCGGGACAGGGCCTGAAAAACTGTTTTTT.

This clonotype came up a few times. The rearrangement links TRBV12-3 or TRBV12-4 to TRBJ1-6, with D perhaps matching TRBD1 (5 bases). The V and J ends lost 6 bases and 10 bases respectively, with 16 bases between them. The CDR3 has 14 amino acids. The CDR3 bases are TGTGCCAGCAGAGTACCCGACAGTCACTCACCCCTCCACTTT. Its protein is CASRVPDSHSPLHF.

This clonotype was detected ten times or more. The V and J genes are TRBV5-1 and TRBJ1-1; D is uncertain. The CDR3 spans 13 residues. Germline V gives CDR1 SGHRS, CDR2 YFSETQ. V lost 1 base, J lost 6 bases, and 10 bases lay in between. Here the CDR3 reads CASSLLQTSEAFF. The DNA of the CDR3 is TGCGCCAGCAGCTTGTTACAGACCTCTGAAGCTTTCTTT.

The chain is built from TRBV29-1 and TRBJ2-1; 7 bases fit TRBD1. The CDR3 sequence is 15 residues long. The V segment lost 1 base and the J segment 10 bases; nucleotides outside the gene matches: 13. Germline V gene data show CDR1 as SQVTM and CDR2 as ANQGSEA. CDR3 sequence (DNA): TGCAGCGTTGAAGGAGGGGGCTCTGAAGGTCCAGAGCAGTTCTTC. This codes for CSVEGGGSEGPEQFF.

This clonotype occurred many times. The chain carries TRBV5-1 and TRBJ1-6; D might be TRBD1 (6 bases). CDR1 is SGHRS and CDR2 is YFSETQ in the germline V gene. V lost 4 bases and J lost 5, with 10 bases in between. The CDR3 loop spans 14 amino acids. The CDR3 spells CASSPGQNNSPLHF. In DNA form, the CDR3 reads TGCGCCAGCAGCCCGGGACAAAATAATTCACCCCTCCACTTT.

This clonotype was counted many times. V gene TRBV6-4 combines with J gene TRBJ2-3; D gene unclear. The V and J ends lost 2 bases and 5 bases respectively, with 8 bases between them. This CDR3 comprises 13 residues. Germline V gives CDR1 MRHNA, CDR2 SNTAGT. This CDR3 is CASSDRARDTQYF. The CDR3 DNA reads as TGTGCCAGCAGTGACAGGGCTAGAGATACGCAGTATTTT.

This clonotype was picked up many times. This chain connects TRBV27 to TRBJ2-4, with 9 bases matching TRBD1. Germline CDR1 reads MNHEY; CDR2 reads SMNVEV (reference sequence). The CDR3 covers 14 residues. After removal of 5 bases from V and 6 bases from J, the junction contained 5 bases not matched to a gene. The CDR3 nucleotides read TGTGCCAGCAGTCCGGGACAGGGAAGAAACATTCAGTACTTC. Its protein product is CASSPGQGRNIQYF.

This clonotype was found many times. The chain uses TRBV4-3 and TRBJ2-3; D unclear. CDR1 and CDR2 (germline): LGHNA, YSLEER. CDR3 length: 16 residues. With 0 bases removed from V and 6 bases from J, the gap between germline ends came to 16 bases. CDR3 in DNA: TGCGCCAGCAGCCAAGAGGCGACGTCCCGACCGGATACGCAGTATTTT. Amino acid sequence: CASSQEATSRPDTQYF.

This chain uses TRBV4-1 with TRBJ2-1; TRBD2 aligns across 14 bases. CDR3 size: 17 residues. The V and J ends lost 6 bases and 9 bases, in that order; junction bases with no gene match: 13. Germline V lookup: CDR1 MGHRA, CDR2 YSYEKL. The DNA for the CDR3 is TGCGCCAGCAGTTCCGCTCCGGGACTAGCGGGAGTGACTGAGCAGTTCTTC. Encoded protein: CASSSAPGLAGVTEQFF.